Reported below is one T cell receptor beta chain. The antigen remains undetermined. Profiled with immunoSEQ multiplex PCR; TCRdb holds only in-frame clones, not every one. This repertoire shows about 20,000 clones, roughly two thirds found once; its top ten account for approximately 12%. The sample originates from a study of radiation and T cells in renal cell carcinoma. General study results and limits: Top 100 clonotypes averaged approximately 54% in irradiated versus about 40% in nephrectomy-only tumors. Without pretreatment biopsies, baseline tumor clonotype presence was undetermined. Compared with controls, irradiated tumors had more, larger dominant CDR3 motifs.

There are 16 residues in the CDR3. Germline V gene sequence: CDR1 SGDLS, CDR2 YYNGEE. After removal of 3 bases from V and 1 base from J, the junction contained 5 bases not matched to a gene. As for treatment: 15 Gy SBRT to primary tumor, nephrectomy 4 weeks later. Nephrectomy followed 15 Gy stereotactic body radiation by 4 weeks. This sample comprised tumor tissue, obtained from a patient whose treatment included radiotherapy and nephrectomy. The sequence was obtained from a woman aged 70-85 years with renal cell carcinoma. V gene TRBV9 combines with J gene TRBJ2-3; 10 positions match TRBD1. CDR3 DNA sequence: TGTGCCAGCAGCGCAGGGACAGGGGCGGGCACAGATACGCAGTATTTT. Amino acids: CASSAGTGAGTDTQYF.